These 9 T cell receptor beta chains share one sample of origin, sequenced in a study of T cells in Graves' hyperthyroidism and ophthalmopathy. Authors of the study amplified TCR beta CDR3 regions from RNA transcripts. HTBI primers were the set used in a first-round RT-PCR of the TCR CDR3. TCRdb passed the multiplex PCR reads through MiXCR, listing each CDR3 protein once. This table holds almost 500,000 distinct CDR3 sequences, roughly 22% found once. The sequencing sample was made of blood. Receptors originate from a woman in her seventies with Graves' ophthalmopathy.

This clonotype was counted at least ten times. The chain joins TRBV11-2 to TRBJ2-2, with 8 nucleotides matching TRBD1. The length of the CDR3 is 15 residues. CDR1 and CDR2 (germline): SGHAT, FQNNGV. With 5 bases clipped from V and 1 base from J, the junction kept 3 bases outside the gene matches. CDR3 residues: CASSRGTGNTGELFF. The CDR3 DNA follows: TGTGCCAGCAGCCGCGGGACAGGGAACACCGGGGAGCTGTTTTTT.

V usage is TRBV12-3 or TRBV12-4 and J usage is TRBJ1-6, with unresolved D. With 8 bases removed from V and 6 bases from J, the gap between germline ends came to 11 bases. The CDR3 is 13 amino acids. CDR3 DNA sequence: TGTGCCAGCGCTGGGGATCGTAATTCACCCCTCCACTTT. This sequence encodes CASAGDRNSPLHF.

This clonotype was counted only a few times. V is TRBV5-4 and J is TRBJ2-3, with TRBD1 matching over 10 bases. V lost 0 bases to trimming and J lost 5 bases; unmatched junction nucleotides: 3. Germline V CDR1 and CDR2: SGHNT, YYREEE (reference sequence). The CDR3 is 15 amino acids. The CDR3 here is CASSLGGQGEDTQYF. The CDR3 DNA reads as TGTGCCAGCAGCTTGGGTGGACAGGGGGAAGATACGCAGTATTTT.

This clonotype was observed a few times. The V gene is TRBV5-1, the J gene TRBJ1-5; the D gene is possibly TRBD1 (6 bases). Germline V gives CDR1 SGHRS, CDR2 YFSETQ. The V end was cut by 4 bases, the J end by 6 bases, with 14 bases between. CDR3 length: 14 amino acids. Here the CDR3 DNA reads TGCGCCAGCAGCGCGACAGGTAATGGTCAGCCCCAGCATTTT. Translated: CASSATGNGQPQHF.

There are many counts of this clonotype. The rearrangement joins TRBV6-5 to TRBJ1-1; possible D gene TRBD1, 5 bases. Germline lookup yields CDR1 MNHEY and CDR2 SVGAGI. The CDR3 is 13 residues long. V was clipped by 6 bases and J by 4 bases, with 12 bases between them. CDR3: CASRYPGTTEAFF. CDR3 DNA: TGTGCCAGCAGGTACCCAGGGACCACTGAAGCTTTCTTT.

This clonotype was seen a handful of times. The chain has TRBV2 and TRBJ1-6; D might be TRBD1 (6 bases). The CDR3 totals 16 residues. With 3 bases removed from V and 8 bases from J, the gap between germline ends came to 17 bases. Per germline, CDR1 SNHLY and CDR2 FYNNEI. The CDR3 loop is CASSDWGAVNDSPLHF. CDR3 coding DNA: TGTGCCAGCAGTGATTGGGGGGCAGTGAACGATTCACCCCTCCACTTT.

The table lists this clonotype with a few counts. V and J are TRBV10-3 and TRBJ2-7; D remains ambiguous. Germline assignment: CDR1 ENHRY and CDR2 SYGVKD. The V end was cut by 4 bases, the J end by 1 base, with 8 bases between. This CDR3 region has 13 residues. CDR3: CAISGQASYEQYF. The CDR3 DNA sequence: TGTGCCATCAGTGGACAAGCTTCCTACGAGCAGTACTTC.

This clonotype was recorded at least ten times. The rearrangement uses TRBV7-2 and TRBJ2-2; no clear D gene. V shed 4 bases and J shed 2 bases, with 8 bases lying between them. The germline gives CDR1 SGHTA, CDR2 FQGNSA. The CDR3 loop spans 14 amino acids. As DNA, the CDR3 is TGTGCCAGCAGCTCAGTACCTAACACCGGGGAGCTGTTTTTT. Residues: CASSSVPNTGELFF.

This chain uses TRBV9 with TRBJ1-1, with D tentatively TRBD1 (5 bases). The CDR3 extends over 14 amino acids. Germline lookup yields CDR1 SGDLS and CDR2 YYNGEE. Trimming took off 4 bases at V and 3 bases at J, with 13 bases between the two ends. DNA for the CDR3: TGTGCCAGCAGCTTTCTCGGGGGGGACACTGAAGCTTTCTTT. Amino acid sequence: CASSFLGGDTEAFF.